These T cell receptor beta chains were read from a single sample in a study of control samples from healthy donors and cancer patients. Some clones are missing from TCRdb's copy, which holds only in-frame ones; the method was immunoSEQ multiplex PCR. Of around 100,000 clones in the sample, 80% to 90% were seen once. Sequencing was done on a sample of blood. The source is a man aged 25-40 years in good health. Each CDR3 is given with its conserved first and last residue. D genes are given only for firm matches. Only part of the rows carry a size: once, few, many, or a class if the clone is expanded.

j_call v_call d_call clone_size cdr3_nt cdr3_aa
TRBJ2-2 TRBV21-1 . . TGTGCCAGCAGCAAAATCGGTAGGGGCCCTTCATCCGGGGAGCTGTTTTTT CASSKIGRGPSSGELFF
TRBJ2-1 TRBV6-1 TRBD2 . TGTGCCAGCAGTGAAGGACTAGCGGGAGGGAATGAGCAGTTCTTC CASSEGLAGGNEQFF
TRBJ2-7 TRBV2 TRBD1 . TGTGCCAGCAGGCTGGGACAGATGTACGAGCAGTACTTC CASRLGQMYEQYF
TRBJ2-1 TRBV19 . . TGTGCCACCCAAGATAGGGGGTACAATGAGCAGTTCTTC CATQDRGYNEQFF
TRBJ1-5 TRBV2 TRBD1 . TGTGCCAGCAGCAACCCTGGGACAGGGATAAAGCCCCAGCATTTT CASSNPGTGIKPQHF
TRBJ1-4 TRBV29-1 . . TGCAGCGTTGACGGCAGGGTGGGAGAAAAACTGTTTTTT CSVDGRVGEKLFF
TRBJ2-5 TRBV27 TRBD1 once TGTGCCAGCAGTTTAAGACAGGGGTACCAAGAGACCCAGTACTTC CASSLRQGYQETQYF
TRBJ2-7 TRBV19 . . TGTGCCAGTAGTGGGGACCCTGCCTTCTACGAGCAGTACTTC CASSGDPAFYEQYF
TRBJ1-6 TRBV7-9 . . TGTGCCAGCAGCCTGACTCCCGATTCACCCCTCCACTTT CASSLTPDSPLHF
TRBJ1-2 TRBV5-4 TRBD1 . TGTGCCAGCAGCAAGGGGACAGGGGAGAATAACTATGGCTACACCTTC CASSKGTGENNYGYTF
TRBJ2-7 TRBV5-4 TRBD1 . TGTGCCAGCAGCCAACAATCACAGGGGTCCCTCGGAATGCAGTACTTC CASSQQSQGSLGMQYF
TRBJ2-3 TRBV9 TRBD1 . TGTGCCAGCAGCAGTTACAGGGGTACCTCAGATACGCAGTATTTT CASSSYRGTSDTQYF
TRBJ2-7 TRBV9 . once TGTGCCAGCAGCGTAGGGCCGGCAACCTACGAGCAGTACTTC CASSVGPATYEQYF
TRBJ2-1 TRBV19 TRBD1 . TGTGCCAGTAGAACGGGACAGGGTAGGGGTGAGCAGTTCTTC CASRTGQGRGEQFF
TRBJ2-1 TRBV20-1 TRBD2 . TGCAGTGCTAGTCCCACTAGCGGGGCCTACAATGAGCAGTTCTTC CSASPTSGAYNEQFF
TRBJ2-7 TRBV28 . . TGTGCCAGCAGTTTTCGTGGCAGGGGAAACGAGCAGTACTTC CASSFRGRGNEQYF
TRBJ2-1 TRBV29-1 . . TGCAGCGTTGCCGGCGGGGTCCGGGGCTTGGGTGAGCAGTTCTTC CSVAGGVRGLGEQFF
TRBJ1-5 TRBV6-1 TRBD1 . TGTGCCAGCAGTGACACTATCGGGACAGAGTACAATCAGCCCCAGCATTTT CASSDTIGTEYNQPQHF
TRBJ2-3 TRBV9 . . TGTGCCAGCAGCTCCGCTGGCGGAAGCACAGATACGCAGTATTTT CASSSAGGSTDTQYF
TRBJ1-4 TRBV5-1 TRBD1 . TGCGCCAGCAGCCCCCGAGACAGGGGGTCAGCTAATGAAAAACTGTTTTTT CASSPRDRGSANEKLFF
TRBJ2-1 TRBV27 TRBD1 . TGTGCCAGCAGCCCTTGGACAGGGGAGGTTGAGCAGTTCTTC CASSPWTGEVEQFF
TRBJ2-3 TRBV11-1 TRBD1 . TGTGCCAGCAGTCCGGGACAGGGAACAGATACGCAGTATTTT CASSPGQGTDTQYF
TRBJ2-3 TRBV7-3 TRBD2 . TGTGCCAGCAGCACTCGGACTAGCGCGAGGGGCACAGATACGCAGTATTTT CASSTRTSARGTDTQYF
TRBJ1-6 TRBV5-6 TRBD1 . TGTGCCAGCAGCTTGGTCCCGGGACAGGGGTCACCCCTCCACTTT CASSLVPGQGSPLHF
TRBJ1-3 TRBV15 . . TGTGCCACCAGCAGAACCGAGGGGAACATCTTCAAGACTGCTGGAAACACCATATATTTT CATSRTEGNIFKTAGNTIYF
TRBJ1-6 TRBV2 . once TGTGCCAGCAGTGTTGAGGGTCCCCTCCACTTT CASSVEGPLHF
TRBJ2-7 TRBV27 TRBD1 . TGTGCCAGCAGTCCCCGGACAGGGTCCTACGAGCAGTACTTC CASSPRTGSYEQYF
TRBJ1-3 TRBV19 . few TGTGCCAGTAGTATAGGGAAGTACTCTGGAAACACCATATATTTT CASSIGKYSGNTIYF
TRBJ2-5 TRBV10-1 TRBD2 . TGCGCCAGCAGTGAGTCGCGGGGGGGCCGAGCGGAGACCCAGTACTTC CASSESRGGRAETQYF
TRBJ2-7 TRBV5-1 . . TGCGCCAGCAGCTACAGACGGGCCTACGAGCAGTACTTC CASSYRRAYEQYF
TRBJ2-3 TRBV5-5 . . TGTGCCAGCAGCTCATACAGGGGCACAGATACGCAGTATTTT CASSSYRGTDTQYF